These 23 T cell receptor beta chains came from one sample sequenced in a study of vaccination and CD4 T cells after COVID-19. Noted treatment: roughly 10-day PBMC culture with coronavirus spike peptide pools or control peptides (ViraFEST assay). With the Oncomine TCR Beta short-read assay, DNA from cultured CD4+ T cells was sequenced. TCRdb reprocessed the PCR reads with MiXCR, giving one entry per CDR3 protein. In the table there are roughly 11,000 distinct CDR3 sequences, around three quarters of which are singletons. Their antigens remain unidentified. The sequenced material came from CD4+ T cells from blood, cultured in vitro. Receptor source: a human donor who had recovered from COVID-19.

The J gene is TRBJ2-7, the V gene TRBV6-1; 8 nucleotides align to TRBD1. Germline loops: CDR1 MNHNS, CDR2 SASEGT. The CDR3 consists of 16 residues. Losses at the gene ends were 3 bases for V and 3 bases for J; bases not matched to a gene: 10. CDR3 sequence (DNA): TGTGCCAGCAGTGAGACCGGGACAGGTGGGGGCTACGAGCAGTACTTC. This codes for CASSETGTGGGYEQYF.

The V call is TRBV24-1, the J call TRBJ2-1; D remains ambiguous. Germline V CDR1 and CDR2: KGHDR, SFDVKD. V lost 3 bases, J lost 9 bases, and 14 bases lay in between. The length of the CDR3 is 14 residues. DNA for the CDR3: TGTGCCACCAGTGATCCGACGGGCTGGGGTGAGCAGTTCTTC. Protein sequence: CATSDPTGWGEQFF.

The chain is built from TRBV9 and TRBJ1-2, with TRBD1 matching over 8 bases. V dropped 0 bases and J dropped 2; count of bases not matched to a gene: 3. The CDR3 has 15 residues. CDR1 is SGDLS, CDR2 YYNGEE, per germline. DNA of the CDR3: TGTGCCAGCAGCGTAGTCGGACAGGGCAACTATGGCTACACCTTC. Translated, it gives CASSVVGQGNYGYTF.

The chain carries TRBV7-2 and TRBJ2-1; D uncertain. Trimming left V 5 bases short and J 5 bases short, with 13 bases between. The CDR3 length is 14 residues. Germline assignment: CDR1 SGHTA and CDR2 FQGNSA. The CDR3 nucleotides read TGTGCCAGCAGCCCGATCGCGGTTAACAATGAGCAGTTCTTC. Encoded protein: CASSPIAVNNEQFF.

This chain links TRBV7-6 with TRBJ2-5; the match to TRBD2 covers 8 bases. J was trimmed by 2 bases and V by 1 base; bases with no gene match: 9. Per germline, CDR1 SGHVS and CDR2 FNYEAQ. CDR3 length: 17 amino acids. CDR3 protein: CASSLVVSGSRQETQYF. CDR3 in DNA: TGTGCCAGCAGCTTAGTTGTAAGCGGGAGTCGGCAAGAGACCCAGTACTTC.

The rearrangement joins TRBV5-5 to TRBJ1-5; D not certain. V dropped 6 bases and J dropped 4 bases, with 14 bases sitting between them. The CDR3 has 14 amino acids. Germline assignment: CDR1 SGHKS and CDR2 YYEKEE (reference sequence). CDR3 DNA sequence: TGTGCCAGCAACAGACCCGGCGGGAATCAGCCCCAGCATTTT. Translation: CASNRPGGNQPQHF.

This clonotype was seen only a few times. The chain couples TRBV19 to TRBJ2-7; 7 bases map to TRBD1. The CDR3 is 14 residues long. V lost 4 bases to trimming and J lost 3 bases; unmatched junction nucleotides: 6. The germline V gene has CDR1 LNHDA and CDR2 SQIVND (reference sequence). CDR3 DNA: TGTGCCAGTAGTAGAGTAGGGGGCCTCTACGAGCAGTACTTC. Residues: CASSRVGGLYEQYF.

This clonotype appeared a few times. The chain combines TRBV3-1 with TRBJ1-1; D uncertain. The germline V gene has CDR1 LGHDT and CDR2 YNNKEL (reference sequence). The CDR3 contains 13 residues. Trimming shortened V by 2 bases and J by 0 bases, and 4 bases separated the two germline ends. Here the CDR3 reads CASSQLMNTEAFF. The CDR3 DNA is TGTGCCAGCAGCCAACTTATGAACACTGAAGCTTTCTTT. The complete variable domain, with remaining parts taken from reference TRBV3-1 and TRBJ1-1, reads DTAVSQTPKYLVTQMGNDKSIKCEQNLGHDTMYWYKQDSKKFLKIMFSYNNKELIINETVPNRFSPKSPDKAHLNLHINSLELGDSAVYFCASSQLMNTEAFFGQGTRLTVV.

The CDR3 nucleotides read TGCGCCAGCGCTCAGGGGGCGACAGATACGCAGTATTTT. This translates into CASAQGATDTQYF. V gene TRBV5-1 combines with J gene TRBJ2-3; 8 nucleotides match TRBD1. With V trimmed by 7 bases and J by 3 bases, 4 bases remained unmatched. CDR1 is SGHRS and CDR2 is YFSETQ in the germline V gene. The CDR3 consists of 13 residues.

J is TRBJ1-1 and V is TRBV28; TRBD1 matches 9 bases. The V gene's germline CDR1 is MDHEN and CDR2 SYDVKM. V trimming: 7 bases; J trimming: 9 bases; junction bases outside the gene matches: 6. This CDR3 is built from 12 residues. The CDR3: CASNTGGLQAFF. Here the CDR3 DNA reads TGTGCCAGCAACACAGGGGGCTTGCAAGCTTTCTTT.

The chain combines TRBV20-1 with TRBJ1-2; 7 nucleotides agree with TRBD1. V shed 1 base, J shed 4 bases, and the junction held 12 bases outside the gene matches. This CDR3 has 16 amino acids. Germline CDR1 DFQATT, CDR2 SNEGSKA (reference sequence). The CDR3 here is CSARGGRQGDTYGYTF. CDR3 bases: TGCAGTGCTAGAGGCGGCCGACAGGGCGATACCTATGGCTACACCTTC.

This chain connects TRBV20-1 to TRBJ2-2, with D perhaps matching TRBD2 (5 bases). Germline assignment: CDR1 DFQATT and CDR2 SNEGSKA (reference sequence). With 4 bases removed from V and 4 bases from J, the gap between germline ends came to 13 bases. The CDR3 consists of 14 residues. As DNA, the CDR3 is TGCAGTGCTATGGGCGGGCCGGGCACCGGGGAGCTGTTTTTT. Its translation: CSAMGGPGTGELFF.

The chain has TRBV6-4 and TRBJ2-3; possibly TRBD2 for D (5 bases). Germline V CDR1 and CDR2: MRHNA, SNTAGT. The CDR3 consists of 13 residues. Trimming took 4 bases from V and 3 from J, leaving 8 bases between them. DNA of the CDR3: TGTGCCAGCAGTGTCGGGGATACAGATACGCAGTATTTT. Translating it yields CASSVGDTDTQYF.

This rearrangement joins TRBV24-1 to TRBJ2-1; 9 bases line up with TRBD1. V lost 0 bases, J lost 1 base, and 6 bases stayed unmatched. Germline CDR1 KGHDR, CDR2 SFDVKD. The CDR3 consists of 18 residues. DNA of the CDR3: TGTGCCACCAGTGATTTGGCGCCGGGACAGGGATCCTACAATGAGCAGTTCTTC. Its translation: CATSDLAPGQGSYNEQFF.

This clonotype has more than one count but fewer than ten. The CDR3 loop reads CASSTALYEQYF. As DNA, the CDR3 is TGTGCCAGCAGCACAGCCCTCTACGAGCAGTACTTC. This chain links TRBV6-1 with TRBJ2-7, with unresolved D. The V gene's germline CDR1 is MNHNS and CDR2 SASEGT. The CDR3 totals 12 residues. V was pared by 6 bases and J by 3 bases, with 9 bases between.

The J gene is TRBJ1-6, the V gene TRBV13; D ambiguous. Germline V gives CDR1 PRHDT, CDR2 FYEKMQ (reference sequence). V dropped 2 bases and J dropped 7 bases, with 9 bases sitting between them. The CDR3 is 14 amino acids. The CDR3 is CASSLSGSNSPLHF. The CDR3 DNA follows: TGTGCCAGCAGCTTAAGCGGGTCCAATTCACCCCTCCACTTT.

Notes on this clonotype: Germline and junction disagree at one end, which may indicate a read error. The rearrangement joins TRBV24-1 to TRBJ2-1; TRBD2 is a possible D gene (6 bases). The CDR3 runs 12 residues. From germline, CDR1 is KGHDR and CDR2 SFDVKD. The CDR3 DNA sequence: TGTGCCACCAGTGAACCGGGACGGGAGCAGCTCTTC. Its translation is CATSEPGREQLF.

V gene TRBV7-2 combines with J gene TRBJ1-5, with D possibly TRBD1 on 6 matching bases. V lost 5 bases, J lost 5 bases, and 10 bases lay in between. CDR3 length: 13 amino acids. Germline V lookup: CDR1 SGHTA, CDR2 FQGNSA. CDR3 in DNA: TGTGCCAGCAGCCCTAGGGGGGATCAGCCCCAGCATTTT. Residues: CASSPRGDQPQHF. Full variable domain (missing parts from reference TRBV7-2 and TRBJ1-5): GAGVSQSPSNKVTEKGKDVELRCDPISGHTALYWYRQSLGQGLEFLIYFQGNSAPDKSGLPSDRFSAERTGGSVSTLTIQRTQQEDSAVYLCASSPRGDQPQHFGDGTRLSIL.

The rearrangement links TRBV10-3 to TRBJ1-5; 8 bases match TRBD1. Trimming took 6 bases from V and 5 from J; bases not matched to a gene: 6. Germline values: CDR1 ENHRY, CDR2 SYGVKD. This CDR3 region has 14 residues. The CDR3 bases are TGTGCCATCAGGGAACAGGGGGACGATCAGCCCCAGCATTTT. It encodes CAIREQGDDQPQHF.

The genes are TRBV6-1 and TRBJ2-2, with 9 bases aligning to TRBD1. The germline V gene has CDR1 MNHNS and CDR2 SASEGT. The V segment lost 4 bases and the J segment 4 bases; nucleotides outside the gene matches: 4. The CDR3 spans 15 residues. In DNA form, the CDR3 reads TGTGCCAGCAGTGGGACAGGGGCTCCCACCGGGGAGCTGTTTTTT. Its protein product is CASSGTGAPTGELFF.

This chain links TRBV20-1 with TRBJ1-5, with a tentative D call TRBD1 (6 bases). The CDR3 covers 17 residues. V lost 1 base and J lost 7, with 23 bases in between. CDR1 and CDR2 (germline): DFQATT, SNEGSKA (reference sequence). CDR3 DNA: TGCAGTGCTAGAGGGCCCTGGGGAGGGGGAACAGGGCAGCCCCAGCATTTT. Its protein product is CSARGPWGGGTGQPQHF.

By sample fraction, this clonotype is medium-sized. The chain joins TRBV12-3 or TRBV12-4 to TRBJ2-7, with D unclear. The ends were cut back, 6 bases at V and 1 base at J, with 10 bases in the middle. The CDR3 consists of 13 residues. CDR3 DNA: TGTGCCAGCAGCATTAAGGCGTCCTACGAGCAGTACTTC. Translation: CASSIKASYEQYF.

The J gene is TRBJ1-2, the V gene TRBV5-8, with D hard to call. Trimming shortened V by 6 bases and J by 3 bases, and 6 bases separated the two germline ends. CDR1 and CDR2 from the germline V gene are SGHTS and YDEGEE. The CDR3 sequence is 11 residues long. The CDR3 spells CASMRYYGYTF. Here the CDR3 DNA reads TGTGCCAGCATGCGGTACTATGGCTACACCTTC.